This T cell receptor beta chain was recovered during a study of OX40 agonist ivuxolimab in advanced cancers. Study-level findings and limits: More expanded clones were seen, on average, in CD8+ T cells than in CD4+.

This CDR3 comprises 18 residues. V dropped 5 bases and J dropped 0; count of bases not matched to a gene: 7. Germline CDR1 is LNHDA and CDR2 is SQIVND (reference sequence). Worth noting for this clone: Its antigen is not identified.

Clones were read by immunoSEQ multiplex PCR, and TCRdb kept only the in-frame ones, dropping some. The sample gives 68,000 or so clones, around four fifths of which show up once; about a tenth is in the top ten. The chain is built from TRBV19 and TRBJ2-3, with 14 bases that match TRBD2. Sequencing was performed on CD4+ or CD8+ T cells sorted from blood, taken in a trial of the OX40 agonist ivuxolimab. The sequence derives from an adult with an advanced solid tumor such as melanoma, head and neck, liver or kidney cancer. CDR3 sequence reads: CASSSRTSGRTSTDTQYF. CDR3 in DNA: TGTGCCAGTAGTTCCAGGACTAGCGGGAGGACTAGCACAGATACGCAGTATTTT.